This T cell receptor beta chain was found in a study of neurological immune-mediated disorders. The V gene's germline CDR1 is SGHTA and CDR2 FQGNSA. The length of the CDR3 is 14 residues. V gave up 5 bases and J gave up 9 bases, with 17 bases separating them. PBMCs stored at -80 C, numbering 2 million, were the origin of the unsorted libraries. This clonotype was found many times. TCRdb processed the 5' RACE reads anew with MiXCR; each CDR3 protein has one entry. The sample consists of about 62,000 distinct CDR3 sequences, 3.5% to 4.5% of them appearing once. This clonotype was obtained from a woman aged 45-59 years with multiple sclerosis. What was sequenced was PBMCs. V usage is TRBV7-2 and J usage is TRBJ2-1; maybe TRBD2 (6 bases). The CDR3 bases are TGTGCCAGCAGCCGGCTTGATCGGGGAGGTGAGCAGTTCTTC. As protein: CASSRLDRGGEQFF.